The rows below give T cell receptor beta chains drawn from one sample of a study of cytomegalovirus exposure and HLA in healthy donors. Repertoires were generated with immunoSEQ multiplex PCR, while TCRdb's copy carries only in-frame clones and drops some. The sample lists more than 95,000 clones, roughly a tenth occurring once. Specimen: PBMCs. These receptors were obtained from a man between 35 and 55 years old in good health and CMV-seropositive. Both conserved end residues are part of each CDR3. The D gene is left open where the match is weak. The size field is filled for only some rows; it gives once, few, many or a size class.

TRBD2	few	TRBV7-9	TRBJ2-7	TGTGCCAGCAGTTCCACTAGCGGGGGACGCGAGCAGTACTTC	CASSSTSGGREQYF
TRBD2	few	TRBV9	TRBJ2-7	TGTGCCAGCAGCGTTCTAGCGGGAAACGACGAGCAGTACTTC	CASSVLAGNDEQYF
.	many	TRBV4-3	TRBJ2-1	TGCGCCAGCAGCCAAGATCTTGAGCGGAGCTCCTACAATGAGCAGTTCTTC	CASSQDLERSSYNEQFF
.	few	TRBV25-1	TRBJ1-2	TGTGCCAGCAGTGATAGGGGGGGGAACTATGGCTACACCTTC	CASSDRGGNYGYTF
TRBD1	few	TRBV6-1	TRBJ2-1	TGTGCCAGCAAAACAGGGGGCCTTTACAATGAGCAGTTCTTC	CASKTGGLYNEQFF
TRBD2	.	TRBV19	TRBJ2-3	TGTGCCAGTAGTTCCCTAGCGGCCGGCACAGATACGCAGTATTTT	CASSSLAAGTDTQYF
TRBD2	.	TRBV5-1	TRBJ2-7	TGCGCCAGCAGCCTCATGACTAGCGGAAAATCCTACGAGCAGTACTTC	CASSLMTSGKSYEQYF
.	few	TRBV7-6	TRBJ1-1	TGTGCCAGCAGCTTAGTGGGAGCCGAAGCTTTCTTT	CASSLVGAEAFF
TRBD2	.	TRBV29-1	TRBJ2-3	TGCAGCGTTGAAGGGAGTAGCGGGAGGGGGGATACGCAGTATTTT	CSVEGSSGRGDTQYF
TRBD1	.	TRBV4-2	TRBJ1-1	TGTGCCAGCAGACAAGACAGGGGGCAGGGTGAAGCTTTCTTT	CASRQDRGQGEAFF
TRBD1	.	TRBV14	TRBJ1-2	TGTGCCAGCAGCCAAGCAGGGGGCCCCGGAGGCTACACCTTC	CASSQAGGPGGYTF
.	.	TRBV4-2	TRBJ2-7	TGTGCCAGCAGCCAAGATCTCGCGGGGAGCTCCTACGAGCAGTACTTC	CASSQDLAGSSYEQYF
.	.	TRBV15	TRBJ2-2	TGTGCCACCAGCCCCCCCATCGGCGTCGCCTCCATGGGGGGTGGGGAGCTGTTTTTT	CATSPPIGVASMGGGELFF
.	few	TRBV18	TRBJ1-1	TGTGCCAGCTCACCACCGTCGGTAGAGAACACTGAAGCTTTCTTT	CASSPPSVENTEAFF
.	few	TRBV11-3	TRBJ2-5	TGTGCCAGCAGCTTAGATTACGTAGCAGCACAAGAGACCCAGTACTTC	CASSLDYVAAQETQYF
.	.	TRBV29-1	TRBJ1-3	TGCAGCGTCTCAGGGGATGCTGGAAACACCATATATTTT	CSVSGDAGNTIYF
TRBD1	.	TRBV28	TRBJ1-2	TGTGCCAGCAGTCCCGGGACAGGGGGTGGCTACACCTTC	CASSPGTGGGYTF
.	few	TRBV29-1	TRBJ2-7	TGCAGCGTGCGCACCCCCTCCTACGAGCAGTACTTC	CSVRTPSYEQYF
TRBD1	.	TRBV29-1	TRBJ2-6	TGCAGCGTTGGTTCCCAGGTGGGACAGGGTACTTCTGGGGCCAACGTCCTGACTTTC	CSVGSQVGQGTSGANVLTF
.	few	TRBV4-1	TRBJ1-2	TGCGCCAGCAGCCAAGATGGGCCGAACTATGGCTACACCTTC	CASSQDGPNYGYTF
.	few	TRBV7-9	TRBJ2-5	TGTGCCAGCAGGGACTACAGGGGAGGAGAGACCCAGTACTTC	CASRDYRGGETQYF
TRBD2	few	TRBV6-1	TRBJ2-5	TGTGCCAGCAGTGAATCTAGCGGGGGGAGGGAGACCCAGTACTTC	CASSESSGGRETQYF
.	.	TRBV6-4	TRBJ2-2	TGTGCCAGCAGTGAGTCTCAGTCGAACACCGGGGAGCTGTTTTTT	CASSESQSNTGELFF
.	few	TRBV5-1	TRBJ2-3	TGCGCCAGCAGCTTCAGTGGCACAGATACGCAGTATTTT	CASSFSGTDTQYF
.	.	TRBV11-2	TRBJ2-5	TGTGCCAGCAGCACTTTATCCAGGGATGGGGAGACCCAGTACTTC	CASSTLSRDGETQYF
.	.	TRBV20-1	TRBJ2-7	TGCAGTGTTGGACAGAACTACGAGCAGTACTTC	CSVGQNYEQYF
TRBD2	.	TRBV2	TRBJ2-7	TGTGCCAGCAGTGGGCCCGGGACTAGCGGCTACGAGCAGTACTTC	CASSGPGTSGYEQYF
TRBD1	.	TRBV6-1	TRBJ2-1	TGTGCCAGCAGTGAAGCGCGCGGACAGGGCGAAAATGAGCAGTTCTTC	CASSEARGQGENEQFF
.	.	TRBV28	TRBJ2-4	TGTGCCAGCAGTCAAACGGACATAAAGAACATTCAGTACTTC	CASSQTDIKNIQYF
TRBD2	few	TRBV28	TRBJ2-5	TGTGCCACCCGGACTAGTCTGGAGACCCAGTACTTC	CATRTSLETQYF
.	few	TRBV11-3	TRBJ2-3	TGTGCCAGCAGCTTAGGGGGCTTAGATACGCAGTATTTT	CASSLGGLDTQYF
TRBD1	.	TRBV7-6	TRBJ2-3	TGTGCCAGCAACCTATTAGGGGGCCAAGCAGATACGCAGTATTTT	CASNLLGGQADTQYF
TRBD1	few	TRBV5-6	TRBJ2-5	TGTGCCAGCAGCTCAGTCCGACAGGGGGAGACCCAGTACTTC	CASSSVRQGETQYF
.	few	TRBV7-9	TRBJ2-1	TGTGCCAGCAGCCCGATGGGTAGCGGCCGCTCCTACAATGAGCAGTTCTTC	CASSPMGSGRSYNEQFF
TRBD1	.	TRBV27	TRBJ1-5	TGTGCCAGCAGTAGGACAGGGTGGGGCAATCAGCCCCAGCATTTT	CASSRTGWGNQPQHF